This T cell receptor (beta chain) was observed in a study of monozygotic twins with inflammatory bowel disease. Study findings and constraints: Perhaps reflecting limited power, concordant and discordant twins did not differ in repertoire similarity. Support for a single strong signal or clonotype associated with IBD was absent. Distinction of different T cell subtypes was not possible.

Researchers put TCRalpha and TCRbeta cDNA through two nested PCRs lasting 16 and 9 cycles. Each CDR3 protein gets one entry in TCRdb, which reprocessed the 5' RACE reads and gives no DNA. The data include 110,000 to 150,000 distinct CDR3 sequences; the top ten clones carry 1.2%. The CDR3 contains 15 residues. Germline lookup yields CDR1 SGHAT and CDR2 FQNNGV. Concerning this clonotype: The antigen remains undetermined.

V and J are TRBV11-2 and TRBJ1-1; with no DNA, the TCRdb D assignment of TRBD1 cannot be verified. The clonotype originates from a human donor with ulcerative colitis or Crohn's disease, or a healthy co-twin of an affected twin (not recorded which). Sequenced input: blood. Here the CDR3 reads CASSLKGGEAFEAFF.